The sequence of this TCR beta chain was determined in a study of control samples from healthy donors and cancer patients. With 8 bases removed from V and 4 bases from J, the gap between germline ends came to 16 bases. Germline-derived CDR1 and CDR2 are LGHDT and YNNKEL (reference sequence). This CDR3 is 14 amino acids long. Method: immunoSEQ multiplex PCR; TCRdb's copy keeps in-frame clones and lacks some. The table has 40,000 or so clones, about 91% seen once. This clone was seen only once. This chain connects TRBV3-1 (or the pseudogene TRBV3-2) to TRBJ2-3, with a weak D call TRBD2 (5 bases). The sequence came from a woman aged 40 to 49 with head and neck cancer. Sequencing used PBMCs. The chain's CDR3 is CASGRSEGPDTQYF. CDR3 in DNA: TGTGCCAGCGGCCGGTCCGAGGGCCCAGATACGCAGTATTTT.